What follows describes a single T cell receptor beta chain. Antigen specificity is unknown. Trimming removed 3 bases at V and 6 bases at J, with 19 bases between. This CDR3 is 16 amino acids long. CDR1 is SGDLS, CDR2 YYNGEE, per germline. This specimen comes from a study of T cell responses to AZD1222 COVID-19 vaccine. The study, taken as a whole, reports: Clonal diversity was possibly underestimated, and white British individuals and females predominated among donors.

Sequenced by immunoSEQ multiplex PCR; TCRdb stores in-frame clones only, minus some. Among about 100,000 clones listed, about 87% were seen once. The specimen was peripheral blood, collected on day 0 of MenACWY control vaccination. The chain recombines TRBV9 with TRBJ2-1, with a tentative D call TRBD1 (7 bases). The receptor was isolated from an adult in good health. In DNA form, the CDR3 reads TGTGCCAGCAGCGCCGCCGACAACAGGGGAGGCAATGAGCAGTTCTTC. It encodes CASSAADNRGGNEQFF.